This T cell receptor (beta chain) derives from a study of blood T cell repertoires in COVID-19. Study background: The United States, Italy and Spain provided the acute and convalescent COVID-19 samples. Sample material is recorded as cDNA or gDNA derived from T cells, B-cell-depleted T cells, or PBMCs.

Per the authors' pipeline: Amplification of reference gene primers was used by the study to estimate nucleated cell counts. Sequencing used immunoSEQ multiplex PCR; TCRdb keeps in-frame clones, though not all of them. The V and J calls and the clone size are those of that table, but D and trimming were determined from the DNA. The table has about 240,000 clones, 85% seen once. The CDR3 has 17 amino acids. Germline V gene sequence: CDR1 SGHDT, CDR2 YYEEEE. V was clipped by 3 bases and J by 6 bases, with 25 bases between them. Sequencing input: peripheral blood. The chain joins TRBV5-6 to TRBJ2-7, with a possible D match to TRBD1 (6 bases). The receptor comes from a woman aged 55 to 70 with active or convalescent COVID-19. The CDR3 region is CASSSAGGSRYRGEQYF. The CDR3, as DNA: TGTGCCAGCAGCTCCGCTGGGGGCAGCCGTTATAGGGGCGAGCAGTACTTC.